The clone carrying this TCR beta chain was counted once. No antigen is known for it. Germline V gene sequence: CDR1 SNHLY, CDR2 FYNNEI. The CDR3 contains 14 residues. Trimming pared 6 bases from V and 8 bases from J, leaving 17 bases between. The data originate from a study of cytomegalovirus exposure and HLA in healthy donors. The primer mix had 60 Vbeta and 13 Jbeta primers. Original processing notes: Unique TCR beta chains numbered roughly 80 million in a later analysis, with roughly 10 million shared. The protocol was immunoSEQ multiplex PCR, while the TCRdb copy is restricted to in-frame clones and leaves out a portion. For V, J and clone size, that table is used; D and trimming come from the DNA. Here the sample spans more than 95,000 clones, about three quarters being singletons. Study-level findings and limits: In an earlier analysis, productive rearrangement rates for most beta V segments clustered near 87% or 30%. Most TCR sequences were seen very rarely across donors, but some public TCRs occurred in many.

The specimen was PBMCs. The TCR was taken from a man between 60 and 75 years old in good health and CMV-seropositive. The chain is built from TRBV2 and TRBJ2-1, with D possibly TRBD1 on 5 matching bases. CDR3 protein: CASRKNPSGYEQFF. CDR3 coding DNA: TGTGCCAGCAGGAAAAACCCGTCAGGGTATGAGCAGTTCTTC.